This T cell receptor beta chain was identified in a study of OX40 agonist ivuxolimab in advanced cancers. Study details: Patients undergoing dose escalation presented with hepatocellular carcinoma, melanoma, renal cell or head and neck cancer.

The CDR3 extends over 15 amino acids. Trimming removed 5 bases at V and 4 bases at J, with 14 bases between. Germline V CDR1 and CDR2: SGHTA, FQGNSA. Study-wide results and caveats: More expanded clones were seen, on average, in CD8+ T cells than in CD4+. Antigen specificity was not determined for the expanded peripheral T cells.

Notes on this clone: The antigen remains unidentified.

The repertoire was sequenced with immunoSEQ multiplex PCR; TCRdb's copy has only in-frame clones and lacks some. In the table there are 75,000 to 100,000 clones, roughly nine tenths of which are singletons. Collection of blood occurred at baseline, at cycle 4 day 1, and at cycle 7 day 1. The sample here was CD4+ or CD8+ T cells sorted from blood, taken in a trial of the OX40 agonist ivuxolimab. The receptor was isolated from an adult with an advanced solid tumor such as melanoma, head and neck, liver or kidney cancer. The chain joins TRBV7-2 to TRBJ2-2, with D possibly TRBD2 on 6 matching bases. The CDR3 DNA reads as TGTGCCAGCAGCAGGGCCGGGGGAAGCACCGGGGAGCTGTTTTTT. Translation gives CASSRAGGSTGELFF. The complete variable domain, with remaining parts taken from reference TRBV7-2 and TRBJ2-2, reads GAGVSQSPSNKVTEKGKDVELRCDPISGHTALYWYRQSLGQGLEFLIYFQGNSAPDKSGLPSDRFSAERTGGSVSTLTIQRTQQEDSAVYLCASSRAGGSTGELFFGEGSRLTVL.